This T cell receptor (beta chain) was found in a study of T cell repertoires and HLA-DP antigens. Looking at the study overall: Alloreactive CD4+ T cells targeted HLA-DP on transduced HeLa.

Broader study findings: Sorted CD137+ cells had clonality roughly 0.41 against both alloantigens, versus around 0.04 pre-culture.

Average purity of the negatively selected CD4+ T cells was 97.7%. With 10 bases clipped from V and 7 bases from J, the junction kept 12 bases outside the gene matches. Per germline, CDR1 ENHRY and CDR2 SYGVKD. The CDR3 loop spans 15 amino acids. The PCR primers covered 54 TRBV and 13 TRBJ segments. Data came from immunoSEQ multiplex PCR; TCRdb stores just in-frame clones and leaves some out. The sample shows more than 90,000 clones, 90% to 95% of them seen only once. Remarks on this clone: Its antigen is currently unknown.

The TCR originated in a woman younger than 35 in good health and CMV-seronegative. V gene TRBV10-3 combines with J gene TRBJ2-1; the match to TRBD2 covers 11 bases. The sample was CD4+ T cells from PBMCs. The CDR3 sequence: CATTLSGGGGNEQFF. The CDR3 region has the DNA TGTGCCACGACCCTTAGCGGGGGGGGTGGTAATGAGCAGTTCTTC.